This T cell receptor beta chain was identified during a study of cytomegalovirus exposure and HLA in healthy donors. Whole-study results and caveats: Investigators reported 150 to 200 TCR beta chains as tied to cytomegalovirus. A few CMV-associated chains were confirmed in vitro to be specific for CMV antigens. TCR clusters originating in the first cohort tended to co-occur in the 100 to 150 validation repertoires, according to a later analysis.

Generated by immunoSEQ multiplex PCR, the TCRdb table keeps only in-frame clones and is missing some. The table lists 250,000 or so clones, about 86% of them singletons. The study drew the donors from its roughly 120-subject validation cohort, separate from the roughly 700-subject first cohort. From germline, CDR1 is KGHSH and CDR2 LQKENI. Trimming shortened V by 3 bases and J by 8 bases, and 20 bases separated the two germline ends. The CDR3 extends over 17 amino acids. For this clone: The antigen is undetermined.

What was sequenced was PBMCs. This receptor was identified in a man between 18 and 35 years old in good health and CMV-seronegative. The chain combines TRBV18 with TRBJ1-6, with unresolved D. CDR3 sequence (DNA): TGTGCCAGCTCACCTGTCCCTGGGCCGGAACCTGATTCACCCCTCCACTTT. Protein sequence: CASSPVPGPEPDSPLHF.